This T cell receptor beta chain was documented in a study of identical twins. Whole-study results and caveats: Potential partial confounding of zero-insertion analyses by invariant MAIT and iNKT cells was noted.

Healthy Caucasians, and only they, were the donors. The CDR3 extends over 16 amino acids. Germline V gives CDR1 SGDLS, CDR2 YYNGEE. V lost 0 bases, J lost 5 bases, and 6 bases stayed unmatched. cDNA molecules carried unique molecular identifiers, and template switching added a universal primer site. TCRdb processed the 5' RACE reads anew with MiXCR; each CDR3 protein has one entry. The repertoire includes hundreds of thousands of distinct CDR3 sequences, 24% of them detected once, and approximately 2.9% sits in the top ten. This clonotype has a handful of counts. The target antigen is unknown. The same sample was also studied in work on T cells expressing NK-cell markers. That source reports: Dominant NKG2C+ clonotypes accounted for about 1.0-8% of CD8+ T cells in about 6 donors.

The source material was CD4+ T cells sorted from blood. This clonotype was obtained from a woman aged 18-29 years in good health. The V call is TRBV9, the J call TRBJ2-1; 9 nucleotides line up with TRBD2. The CDR3 DNA is TGTGCCAGCAGCGTAGAGGGCGGGAGGGCGAACAATGAGCAGTTCTTC. This translates into CASSVEGGRANNEQFF.